This T cell receptor (beta chain) stems from a study of T cell repertoires in cytomegalovirus infection. Study summary: Well-studied HLA-B-restricted epitopes and recently identified HLA-C-restricted epitopes of CMV were both used in the study. In public TCR beta signatures, there were indications of both CMV infection and matching HLA type.

The CDR3 totals 16 residues. Germline CDR1 is SGHVS and CDR2 is FNYEAQ. V was trimmed by 0 bases and J by 5 bases, leaving 17 bases between them. TCRdb independently ran MiXCR on the reads; one entry per CDR3 protein. The sample records some 220,000 distinct CDR3 sequences, 38% being singletons. Study results and limitations: The cumulative frequency of public TCR beta families distinguished individuals who carried CMV together with the relevant HLA. Across the ex vivo response, the dominant clonotypes were HLA-C-restricted CMV-specific TCR beta clonotypes.

On this clonotype: As yet, its antigen is unknown.

The TCR originated in a human donor in good health (CMV status not recorded). Some clones in this sample may be carry-over from other donors' samples. The chain employs TRBV7-6 and TRBJ2-7; TRBD2 is a possible D gene (7 bases). The specimen comprised CD8+ T cells from cultured PBMCs, sampled from culture after CMV antigen stimulation. The CDR3 DNA sequence: TGTGCCAGCAGCTTAGCGGGGGGGGCCCGGGGGCACGAGCAGTACTTC. This encodes CASSLAGGARGHEQYF.